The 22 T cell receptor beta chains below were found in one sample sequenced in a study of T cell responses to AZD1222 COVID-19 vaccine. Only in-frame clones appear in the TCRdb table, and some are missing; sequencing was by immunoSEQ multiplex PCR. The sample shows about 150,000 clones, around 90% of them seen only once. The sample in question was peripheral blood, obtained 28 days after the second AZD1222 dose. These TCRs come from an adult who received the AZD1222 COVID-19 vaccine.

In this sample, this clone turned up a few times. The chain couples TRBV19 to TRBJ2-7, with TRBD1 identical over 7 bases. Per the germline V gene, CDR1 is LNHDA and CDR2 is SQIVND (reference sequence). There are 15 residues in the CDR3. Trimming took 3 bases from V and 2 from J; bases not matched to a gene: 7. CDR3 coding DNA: TGTGCCAGTAGTATCGGTTTACAGGGGACCTACGAGCAGTACTTC. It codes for CASSIGLQGTYEQYF.

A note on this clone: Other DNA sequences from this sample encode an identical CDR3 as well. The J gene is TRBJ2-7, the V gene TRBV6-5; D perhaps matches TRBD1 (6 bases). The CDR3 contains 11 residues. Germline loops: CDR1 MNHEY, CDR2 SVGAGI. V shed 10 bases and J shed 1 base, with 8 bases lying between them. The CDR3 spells CATTGSYEQYF. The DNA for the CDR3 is TGTGCCACTACAGGGTCCTACGAGCAGTACTTC.

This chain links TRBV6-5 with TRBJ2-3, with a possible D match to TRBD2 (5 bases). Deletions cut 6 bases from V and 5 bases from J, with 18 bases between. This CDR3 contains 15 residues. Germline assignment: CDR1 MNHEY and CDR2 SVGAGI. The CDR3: CASRMALPRGDTQYF. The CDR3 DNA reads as TGTGCCAGCAGAATGGCCCTCCCTCGGGGAGATACGCAGTATTTT.

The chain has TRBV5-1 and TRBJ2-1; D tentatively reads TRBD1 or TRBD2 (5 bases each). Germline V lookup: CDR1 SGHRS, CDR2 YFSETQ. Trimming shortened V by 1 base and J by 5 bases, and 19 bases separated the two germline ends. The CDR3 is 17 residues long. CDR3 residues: CASSLRGPGAVDNEQFF. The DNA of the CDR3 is TGCGCCAGCAGCTTGAGAGGGCCCGGGGCTGTAGACAATGAGCAGTTCTTC.

The CDR3 loop reads CANGDRPGNTIYF. As DNA, the CDR3 is TGTGCCAACGGGGACAGGCCTGGAAACACCATATATTTT. The V and J genes are TRBV6-5 and TRBJ1-3; 8 bases map to TRBD1. Germline loops: CDR1 MNHEY, CDR2 SVGAGI. Germline trimming cut 10 bases from V and 2 bases from J; bases unmatched to any gene: 4. The CDR3 extends over 13 amino acids.

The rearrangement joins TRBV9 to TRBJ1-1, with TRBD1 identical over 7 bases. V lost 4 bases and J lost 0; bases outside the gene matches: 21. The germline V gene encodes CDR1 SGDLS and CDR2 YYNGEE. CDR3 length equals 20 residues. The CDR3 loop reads CASSPLGGSIWDRLNTEAFF. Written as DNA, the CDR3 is TGTGCCAGCAGCCCACTCGGCGGGAGTATTTGGGACAGATTGAACACTGAAGCTTTCTTT.

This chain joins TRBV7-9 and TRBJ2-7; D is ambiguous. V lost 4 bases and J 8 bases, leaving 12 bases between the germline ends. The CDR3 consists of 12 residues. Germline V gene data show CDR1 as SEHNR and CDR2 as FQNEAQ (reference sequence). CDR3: CASSSFGSQQYF. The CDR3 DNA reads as TGTGCCAGCAGCTCATTTGGATCCCAGCAGTACTTC. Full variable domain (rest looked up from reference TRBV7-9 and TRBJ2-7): DTGVSQNPRHKITKRGQNVTFRCDPISEHNRLYWYRQTLGQGPEFLTYFQNEAQLEKSRLLSDRFSAERPKGSFSTLEIQRTEQGDSAMYLCASSSFGSQQYFGPGTRLTVT.

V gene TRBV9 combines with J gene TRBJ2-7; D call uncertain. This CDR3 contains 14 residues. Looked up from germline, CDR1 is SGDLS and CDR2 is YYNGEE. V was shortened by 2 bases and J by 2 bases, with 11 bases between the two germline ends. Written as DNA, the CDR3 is TGTGCCAGCAGCGTCTCTGGAACCGCCTACGAGCAGTACTTC. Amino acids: CASSVSGTAYEQYF.

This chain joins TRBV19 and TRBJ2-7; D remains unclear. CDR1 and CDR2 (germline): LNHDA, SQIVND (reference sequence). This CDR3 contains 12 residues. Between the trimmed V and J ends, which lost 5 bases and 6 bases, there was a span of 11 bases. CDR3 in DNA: TGTGCCAGTAGTTCAGGTGTTGGCGAGCAGTACTTC. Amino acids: CASSSGVGEQYF.

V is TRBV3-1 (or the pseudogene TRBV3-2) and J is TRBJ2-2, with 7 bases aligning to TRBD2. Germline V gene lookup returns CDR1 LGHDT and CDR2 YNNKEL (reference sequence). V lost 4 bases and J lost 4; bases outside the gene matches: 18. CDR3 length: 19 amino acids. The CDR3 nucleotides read TGTGCCAGCAGCCCAAGGACTTACTACCGGGAGGTAGCCACCGGGGAGCTGTTTTTT. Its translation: CASSPRTYYREVATGELFF.

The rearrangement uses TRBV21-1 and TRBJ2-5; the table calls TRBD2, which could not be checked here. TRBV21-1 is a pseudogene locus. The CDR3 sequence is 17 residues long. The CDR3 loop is CASSFPPGLQIKETQYF. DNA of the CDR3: TGTGCCAGCAGCTTCCCGCCGGGACTACAAATCAAAGAGACCCAGTACTTC.

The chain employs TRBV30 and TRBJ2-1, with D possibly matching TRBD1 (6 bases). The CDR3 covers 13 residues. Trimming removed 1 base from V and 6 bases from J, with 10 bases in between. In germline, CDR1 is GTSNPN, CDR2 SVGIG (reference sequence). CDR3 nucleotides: TGTGCCTGGAGTGGATACAGGGCCAATGAGCAGTTCTTC. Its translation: CAWSGYRANEQFF.

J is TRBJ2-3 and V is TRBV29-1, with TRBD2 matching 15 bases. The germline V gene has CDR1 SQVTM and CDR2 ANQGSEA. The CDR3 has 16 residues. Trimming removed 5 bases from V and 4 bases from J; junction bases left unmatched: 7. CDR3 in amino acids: CSVPGTSGRSADTQYF. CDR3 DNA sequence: TGCAGCGTTCCAGGGACTAGCGGGAGGAGCGCAGATACGCAGTATTTT.

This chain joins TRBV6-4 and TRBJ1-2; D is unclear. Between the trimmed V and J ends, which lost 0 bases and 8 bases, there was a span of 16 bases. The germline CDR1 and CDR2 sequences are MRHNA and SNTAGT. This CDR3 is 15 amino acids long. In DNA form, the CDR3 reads TGTGCCAGCAGTGACTCCCTGCGAGCATCGGGGGGCTACACCTTC. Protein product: CASSDSLRASGGYTF.

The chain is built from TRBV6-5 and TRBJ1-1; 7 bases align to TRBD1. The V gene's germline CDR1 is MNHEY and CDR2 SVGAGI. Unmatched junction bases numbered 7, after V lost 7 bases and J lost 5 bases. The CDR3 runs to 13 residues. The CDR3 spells CASTQGGGTEAFF. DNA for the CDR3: TGTGCCAGCACCCAGGGGGGGGGAACTGAAGCTTTCTTT.

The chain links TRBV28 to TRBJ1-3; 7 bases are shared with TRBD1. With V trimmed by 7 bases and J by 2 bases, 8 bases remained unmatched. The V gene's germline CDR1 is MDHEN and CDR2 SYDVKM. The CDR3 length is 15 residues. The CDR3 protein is CASTPPTGTGNTIYF. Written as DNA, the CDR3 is TGTGCCAGCACCCCCCCGACAGGGACTGGAAACACCATATATTTT.

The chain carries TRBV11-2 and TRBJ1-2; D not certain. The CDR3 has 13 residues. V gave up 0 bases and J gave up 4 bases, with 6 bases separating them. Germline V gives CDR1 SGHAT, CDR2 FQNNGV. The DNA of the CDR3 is TGTGCCAGCAGCTTAGACTCTCGCTATGGCTACACCTTC. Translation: CASSLDSRYGYTF.

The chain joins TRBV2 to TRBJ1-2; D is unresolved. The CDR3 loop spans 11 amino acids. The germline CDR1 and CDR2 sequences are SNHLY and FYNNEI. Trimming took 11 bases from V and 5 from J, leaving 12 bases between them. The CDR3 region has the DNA TGTGCCGGTGCACGGCGATATGGCTACACCTTC. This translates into CAGARRYGYTF.

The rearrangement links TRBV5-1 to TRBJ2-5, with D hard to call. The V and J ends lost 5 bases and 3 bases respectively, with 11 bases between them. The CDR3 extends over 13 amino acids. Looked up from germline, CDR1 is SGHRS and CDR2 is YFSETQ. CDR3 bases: TGCGCCAGCAGTACCGGAAGTGAAGAGACCCAGTACTTC. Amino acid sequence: CASSTGSEETQYF.

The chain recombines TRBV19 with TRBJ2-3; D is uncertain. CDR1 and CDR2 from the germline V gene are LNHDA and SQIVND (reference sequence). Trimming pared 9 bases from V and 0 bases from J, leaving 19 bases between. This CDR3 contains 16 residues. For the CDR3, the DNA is TGTGCCAGCCGAGTGGGTCGCCCTGGGAGCACAGATACGCAGTATTTT. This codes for CASRVGRPGSTDTQYF.

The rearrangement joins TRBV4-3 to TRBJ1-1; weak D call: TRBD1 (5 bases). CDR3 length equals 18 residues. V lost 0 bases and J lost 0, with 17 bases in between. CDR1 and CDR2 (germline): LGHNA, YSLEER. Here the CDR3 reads CASSQDGGKGSMNTEAFF. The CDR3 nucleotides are TGCGCCAGCAGCCAAGACGGGGGAAAGGGGTCTATGAACACTGAAGCTTTCTTT.

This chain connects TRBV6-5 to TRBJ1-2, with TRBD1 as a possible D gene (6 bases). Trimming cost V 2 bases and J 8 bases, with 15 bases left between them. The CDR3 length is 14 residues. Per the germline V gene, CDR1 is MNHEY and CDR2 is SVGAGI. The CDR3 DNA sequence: TGTGCCAGCAGTTACCAAGGGGGTTCGGAAGGCTACACCTTC. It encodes CASSYQGGSEGYTF.